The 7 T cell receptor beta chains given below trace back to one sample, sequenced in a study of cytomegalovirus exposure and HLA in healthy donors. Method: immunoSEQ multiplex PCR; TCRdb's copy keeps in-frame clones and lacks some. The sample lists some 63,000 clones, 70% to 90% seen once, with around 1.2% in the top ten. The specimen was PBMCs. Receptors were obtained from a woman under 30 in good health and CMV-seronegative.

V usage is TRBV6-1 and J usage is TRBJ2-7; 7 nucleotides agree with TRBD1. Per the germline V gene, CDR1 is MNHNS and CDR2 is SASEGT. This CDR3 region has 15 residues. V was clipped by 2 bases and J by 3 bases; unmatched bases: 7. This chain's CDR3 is CASSESVTGLYEQYF. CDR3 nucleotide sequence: TGTGCCAGCAGTGAATCAGTGACAGGGCTCTACGAGCAGTACTTC.

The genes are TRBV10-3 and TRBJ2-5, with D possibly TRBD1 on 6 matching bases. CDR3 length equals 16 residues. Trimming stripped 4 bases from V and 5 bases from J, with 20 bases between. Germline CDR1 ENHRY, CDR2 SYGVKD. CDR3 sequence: CAISGEIQGFGETQYF. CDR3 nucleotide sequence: TGTGCCATCAGTGGCGAGATACAGGGATTTGGGGAGACCCAGTACTTC.

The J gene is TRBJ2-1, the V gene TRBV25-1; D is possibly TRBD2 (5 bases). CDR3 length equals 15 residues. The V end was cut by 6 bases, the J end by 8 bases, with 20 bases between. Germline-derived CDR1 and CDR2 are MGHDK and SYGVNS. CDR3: CASRLALAGRDEQFF. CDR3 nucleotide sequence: TGTGCCAGCAGGCTGGCTCTAGCAGGACGCGATGAGCAGTTCTTC.

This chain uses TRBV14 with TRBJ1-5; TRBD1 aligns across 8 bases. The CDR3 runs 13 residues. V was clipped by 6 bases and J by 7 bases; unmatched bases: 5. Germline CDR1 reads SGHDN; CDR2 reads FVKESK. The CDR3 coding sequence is TGTGCCAGCAGTCGGACAGGGAGGCAGCCCCAGCATTTT. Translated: CASSRTGRQPQHF.

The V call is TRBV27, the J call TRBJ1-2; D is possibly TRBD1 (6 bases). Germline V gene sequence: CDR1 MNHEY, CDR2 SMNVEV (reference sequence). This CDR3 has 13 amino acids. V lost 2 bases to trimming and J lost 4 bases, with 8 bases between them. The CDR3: CASSLKTGYGYTF. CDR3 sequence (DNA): TGTGCCAGCAGTTTAAAGACAGGCTATGGCTACACCTTC.

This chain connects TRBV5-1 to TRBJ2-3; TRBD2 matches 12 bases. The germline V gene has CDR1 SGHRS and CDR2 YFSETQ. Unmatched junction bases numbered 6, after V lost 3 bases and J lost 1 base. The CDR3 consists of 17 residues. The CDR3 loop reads CASSSTTSGRGTDTQYF. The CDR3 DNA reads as TGCGCCAGCAGCTCGACGACTAGCGGGAGAGGCACAGATACGCAGTATTTT.

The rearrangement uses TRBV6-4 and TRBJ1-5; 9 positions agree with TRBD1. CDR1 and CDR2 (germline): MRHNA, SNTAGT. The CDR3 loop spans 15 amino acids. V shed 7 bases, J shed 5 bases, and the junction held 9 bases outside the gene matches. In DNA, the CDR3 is TGTGCCAGCATTCCGGGACAGGGTTGCGATCAGCCCCAGCATTTT. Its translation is CASIPGQGCDQPQHF.